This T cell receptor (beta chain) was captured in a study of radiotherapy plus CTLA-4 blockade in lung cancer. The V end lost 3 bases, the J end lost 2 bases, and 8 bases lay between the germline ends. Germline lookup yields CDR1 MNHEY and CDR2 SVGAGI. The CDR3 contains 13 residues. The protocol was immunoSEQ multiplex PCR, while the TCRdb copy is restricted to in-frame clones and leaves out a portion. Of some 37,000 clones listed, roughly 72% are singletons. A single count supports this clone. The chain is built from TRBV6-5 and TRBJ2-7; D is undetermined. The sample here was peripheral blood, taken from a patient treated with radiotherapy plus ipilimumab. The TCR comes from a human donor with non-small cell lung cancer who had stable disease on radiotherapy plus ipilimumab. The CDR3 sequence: CASSYSRAYEQYF. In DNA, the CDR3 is TGTGCCAGCAGTTATTCCCGCGCCTACGAGCAGTACTTC.